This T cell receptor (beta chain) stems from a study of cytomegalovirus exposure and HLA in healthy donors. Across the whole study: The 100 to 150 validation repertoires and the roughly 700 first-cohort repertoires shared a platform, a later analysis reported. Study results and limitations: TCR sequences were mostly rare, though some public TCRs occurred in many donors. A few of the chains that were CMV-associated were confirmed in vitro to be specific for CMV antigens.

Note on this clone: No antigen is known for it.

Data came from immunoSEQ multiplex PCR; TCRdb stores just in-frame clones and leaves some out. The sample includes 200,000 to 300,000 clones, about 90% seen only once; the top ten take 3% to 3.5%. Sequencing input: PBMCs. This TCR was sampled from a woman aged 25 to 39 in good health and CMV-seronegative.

CDR3 sequence (DNA): TGTGCCAGCAGTGAAGGTAACACCGGGGAGCTGTTTTTT. Amino acid sequence: CASSEGNTGELFF. The chain recombines TRBV2 with TRBJ2-2; D call uncertain. Trimming stripped 1 base from V and 2 bases from J, with 2 bases between. From germline, CDR1 is SNHLY and CDR2 FYNNEI. The length of the CDR3 is 13 residues.